These 6 T cell receptor beta chains were sequenced from one sample in a study of OX40 agonist ivuxolimab in advanced cancers. Generated by immunoSEQ multiplex PCR, the TCRdb table keeps only in-frame clones and is missing some. This sample yields 70,000 to 95,000 clones, of which about 90% are seen a single time; around 0.51% belongs to the top ten. The sequenced sample was CD4+ or CD8+ T cells sorted from blood, obtained in a trial of the OX40 agonist ivuxolimab. These receptors were obtained from an adult with an advanced solid tumor such as melanoma, head and neck, liver or kidney cancer.

The J gene is TRBJ2-5, the V gene TRBV30, with D possibly matching TRBD1 (6 bases). The germline CDR1 and CDR2 sequences are GTSNPN and SVGIG (reference sequence). Trimming removed 2 bases from V and 4 bases from J, with 11 bases in between. The CDR3 covers 13 residues. CDR3: CAWSTGIPETQYF. The CDR3 DNA reads as TGTGCCTGGAGTACAGGGATCCCAGAGACCCAGTACTTC.

This sequence joins TRBV5-1 and TRBJ1-1, with a tentative D call TRBD1 (5 bases). Germline CDR1 reads SGHRS; CDR2 reads YFSETQ. CDR3 length equals 15 residues. Trimming stripped 0 bases from V and 3 bases from J, with 12 bases between. The CDR3 protein is CASSLGIRADTEAFF. The CDR3 DNA reads as TGCGCCAGCAGCTTGGGTATCAGGGCTGACACTGAAGCTTTCTTT.

J is TRBJ1-3 and V is TRBV4-2, with D perhaps TRBD1 (6 bases). Germline CDR1 reads LGHNA; CDR2 reads YNFKEQ. This CDR3 has 14 residues. V was trimmed by 5 bases and J by 0 bases, leaving 8 bases between them. The CDR3 loop reads CASSSQGSGNTIYF. The CDR3 region has the DNA TGTGCCAGCAGCTCACAGGGCTCTGGAAACACCATATATTTT.

The chain links TRBV28 to TRBJ2-7, with a possible D match to TRBD1 (5 bases). Trimming pared 7 bases from V and 5 bases from J, leaving 18 bases between. The CDR3 extends over 14 amino acids. Per the germline V gene, CDR1 is MDHEN and CDR2 is SYDVKM. The CDR3 spells CASIAVGRVHEQYF. The CDR3 DNA reads as TGTGCCAGCATCGCGGTCGGCAGGGTCCACGAGCAGTACTTC. Together with reference TRBV28 and TRBJ2-7, the CDR3 gives the full variable domain: DVKVTQSSRYLVKRTGEKVFLECVQDMDHENMFWYRQDPGLGLRLIYFSYDVKMKEKGDIPEGYSVSREKKERFSLILESASTNQTSMYLCASIAVGRVHEQYFGPGTRLTVT.

V usage is TRBV18 and J usage is TRBJ1-4, with a tentative D call TRBD1 (5 bases). Germline CDR1 KGHSH, CDR2 LQKENI. V dropped 1 base and J dropped 7 bases, with 10 bases sitting between them. The CDR3 runs 14 residues. The CDR3 coding sequence is TGTGCCAGCTCACCACAGGGGATAGTTGAAAAACTGTTTTTT. The encoded protein is CASSPQGIVEKLFF.

The chain uses TRBV4-1 and TRBJ2-1; no definite D call. This CDR3 comprises 18 residues. Trimming left V 2 bases short and J 4 bases short, with 21 bases between. Germline CDR1 is MGHRA and CDR2 is YSYEKL. The CDR3 reads CASSQQIALGGRYNEQFF. In nucleotides, the CDR3 is TGCGCCAGCAGCCAACAGATCGCGCTAGGCGGACGGTACAATGAGCAGTTCTTC.